The 16 T cell receptor beta chains in this list originate from one sample, sequenced in a study of glioma-infiltrating T cells after dendritic cell vaccination. TCRdb keeps only in-frame clones here, not all; method: immunoSEQ multiplex PCR. The table lists tens of thousands of clones, more than 75% of them singletons. The starting material was blood, obtained before dendritic cell vaccination. The source of these receptors is a human donor with glioblastoma.

This chain uses TRBV7-9 with TRBJ2-1, with 15 bases aligning to TRBD2. With 8 bases clipped from V and 8 bases from J, the junction kept 16 bases outside the gene matches. The germline V gene encodes CDR1 SEHNR and CDR2 FQNEAQ (reference sequence). This CDR3 has 18 amino acids. The CDR3 nucleotides are TGTGCCAGCGCTAAGGGACTAGCGGGAGGCCCGAGTGGTCATGAGCAGTTCTTC. This encodes CASAKGLAGGPSGHEQFF.

The V gene is TRBV18, the J gene TRBJ1-5; 8 nucleotides agree with TRBD1. With 3 bases clipped from V and 6 bases from J, the junction kept 7 bases outside the gene matches. Per germline, CDR1 KGHSH and CDR2 LQKENI. CDR3 length equals 15 residues. The CDR3 nucleotides read TGTGCCAGCTCACCCCTAACAGGGGGTTCTCAGCCCCAGCATTTT. This translates into CASSPLTGGSQPQHF.

The chain recombines TRBV18 with TRBJ1-2; no clear D. CDR3 length: 15 amino acids. The germline V and J ends were trimmed by 5 bases and 4 bases, with 17 bases remaining between them. Germline CDR1 is KGHSH and CDR2 is LQKENI. The CDR3 region is CASSSGKQAGYGYTF. DNA for the CDR3: TGTGCCAGCTCATCCGGGAAGCAGGCGGGCTATGGCTACACCTTC.

The chain links TRBV5-1 to TRBJ1-1, with D tentatively TRBD1 (6 bases). Germline values: CDR1 SGHRS, CDR2 YFSETQ. The CDR3 is 17 residues long. V shed 4 bases and J shed 1 base, with 20 bases lying between them. CDR3 sequence reads: CASSPGGQGLGNTEAFF. The DNA for the CDR3 is TGCGCCAGCAGCCCGGGGGGGCAGGGTTTAGGGAACACTGAAGCTTTCTTT.

J is TRBJ1-3 and V is TRBV6-1; the D is unclear. The CDR3 covers 14 residues. The germline V and J ends were trimmed by 8 bases and 0 bases, with 11 bases remaining between them. Germline assignment: CDR1 MNHNS and CDR2 SASEGT. Here the CDR3 DNA reads TGTGCCAGCGTAGCAACTCTCTCTGGAAACACCATATATTTT. The encoded protein is CASVATLSGNTIYF.

V and J are TRBV2 and TRBJ2-7; 12 bases are shared with TRBD1. V lost 6 bases to trimming and J lost 4 bases; unmatched junction nucleotides: 10. CDR3 length: 16 amino acids. Per germline, CDR1 SNHLY and CDR2 FYNNEI. The CDR3 here is CASRLQPGQGAYEQYF. CDR3 in DNA: TGTGCCAGCAGACTGCAACCGGGACAGGGGGCGTACGAGCAGTACTTC.

The chain recombines TRBV9 with TRBJ2-2; TRBD2 might be the D (6 bases). The CDR3 totals 16 residues. Deletions cut 2 bases from V and 0 bases from J, with 11 bases between. From germline, CDR1 is SGDLS and CDR2 YYNGEE. Written as DNA, the CDR3 is TGTGCCAGCAGCGTTTCTGCGGGGACGAACACCGGGGAGCTGTTTTTT. Protein sequence: CASSVSAGTNTGELFF.

V usage is TRBV4-2 and J usage is TRBJ2-1, with 9 bases that match TRBD2. V was pared by 0 bases and J by 5 bases, with 8 bases of the junction left unmatched. This CDR3 region has 17 residues. Germline V gene data show CDR1 as LGHNA and CDR2 as YNFKEQ. The CDR3 sequence: CASSQDVPSGVNNEQFF. The CDR3 coding sequence is TGTGCCAGCAGCCAAGATGTCCCTAGCGGGGTTAACAATGAGCAGTTCTTC.

This clone was counted a few times. The rearrangement links TRBV6-5 to TRBJ1-3; TRBD1 aligns across 7 bases. This CDR3 is built from 14 residues. J was trimmed by 0 bases and V by 6 bases; bases with no gene match: 2. Germline V CDR1 and CDR2: MNHEY, SVGAGI. DNA for the CDR3: TGTGCCAGCAGAAGACAGGGCTCTGGAAACACCATATATTTT. This encodes CASRRQGSGNTIYF.

The rearrangement links TRBV12-5 to TRBJ2-1, with 11 bases matching TRBD1. This CDR3 has 14 residues. Germline V lookup: CDR1 LGHNT, CDR2 FRNRAP. V shed 6 bases, J shed 7 bases, and the junction held 5 bases outside the gene matches. Here the CDR3 DNA reads TGTGCTAGTGGCACCGGGACAGGGGGTAATGAGCAGTTCTTC. Protein: CASGTGTGGNEQFF.

The rearrangement joins TRBV10-3 to TRBJ2-3; TRBD2 matches 9 bases. CDR1 ENHRY and CDR2 SYGVKD come from the germline V gene. The CDR3 has 15 amino acids. V gave up 8 bases and J gave up 4 bases; unmatched junction bases: 10. CDR3 in amino acids: CAIVDPAGGADTQYF. CDR3 sequence (DNA): TGTGCCATCGTAGACCCGGCGGGAGGGGCAGATACGCAGTATTTT.

This clone appeared once. The CDR3 is CASSRGEGPSYNEQFF. In nucleotides, the CDR3 is TGCGCCAGCAGCCGGGGGGAGGGCCCTTCCTACAATGAGCAGTTCTTC. The J gene is TRBJ2-1, the V gene TRBV4-1, with 7 nucleotides matching TRBD2. Germline CDR1 and CDR2: MGHRA and YSYEKL. The trim removed 4 bases at V and 1 base at J, leaving 7 bases unmatched. The CDR3 is 16 amino acids.

This clone was observed once. The chain carries TRBV27 and TRBJ2-7, with 11 bases lining up with TRBD1. The CDR3 has 15 amino acids. The V and J ends lost 0 bases and 5 bases, in that order; junction bases with no gene match: 3. CDR1 MNHEY and CDR2 SMNVEV come from the germline V gene (reference sequence). The CDR3 region is CASSLSGQGVHEQYF. CDR3 nucleotides: TGTGCCAGCAGTTTATCGGGACAGGGGGTACACGAGCAGTACTTC.

This chain connects TRBV7-3 to TRBJ1-1, with TRBD1 as a possible D gene (6 bases). The CDR3 length is 15 residues. Per the germline V gene, CDR1 is SGHTA and CDR2 is FQGTGA. V lost 6 bases to trimming and J lost 4 bases, with 18 bases between them. In DNA form, the CDR3 reads TGTGCCAGCAGGCCTACCGGGGGGCGAGGCACTGAAGCTTTCTTT. Protein sequence: CASRPTGGRGTEAFF.

The gene calls are TRBV27 and TRBJ2-1, with D hard to call. V was pared by 0 bases and J by 2 bases, with 11 bases between. Germline lookup yields CDR1 MNHEY and CDR2 SMNVEV (reference sequence). This CDR3 has 16 residues. The CDR3 DNA reads as TGTGCCAGCAGTTTATCTCTACCTCCGGCCTACAATGAGCAGTTCTTC. This encodes CASSLSLPPAYNEQFF.

The chain has TRBV7-9 and TRBJ2-7; TRBD2 agrees at 7 bases. The germline V gene encodes CDR1 SEHNR and CDR2 FQNEAQ (reference sequence). This CDR3 contains 17 residues. V lost 4 bases to trimming and J lost 0 bases; unmatched junction nucleotides: 12. For the CDR3, the DNA is TGTGCCAGCAGCTCCCGGGGAGGCGGGGGTATCTCCTACGAGCAGTACTTC. It encodes CASSSRGGGGISYEQYF.